Described below is a single T cell receptor (beta chain) sequence and its context. How the authors handled the data: Cell counts per sample came from amplifying reference gene primers. TCRdb's copy holds only in-frame clones and misses some; the assay was immunoSEQ multiplex PCR. The V and J calls and clone size come from that table; D and trimming were worked out from the DNA. The sample holds roughly 290,000 clones; roughly 85% are singletons and the top ten take 6%. The data derive from a study of blood T cell repertoires in COVID-19. Overall study context: In each case, the material was cDNA or gDNA derived from T cells, B-cell-depleted T cells, or PBMCs.

Trimming pared 2 bases from V and 5 bases from J, leaving 7 bases between. CDR1 and CDR2 from the germline V gene are MNHEY and SMNVEV (reference sequence). The CDR3 loop spans 13 amino acids. Across under 25 US areas, participants ranged in age from roughly 18 to 95 years. This TCR came from a woman aged 40 to 49 who had recovered from COVID-19. This sequence joins TRBV27 and TRBJ1-5; D unresolved. Material for sequencing was PBMCs or T cells enriched from blood (not recorded which). Written as DNA, the CDR3 is TGTGCCAGCAGTTTAGCCCGGGATCAGCCCCAGCATTTT. Translation: CASSLARDQPQHF.